This TCR beta chain emerged from a study of early T cells in non-severe SARS-CoV-2 infection. About the research overall: From unsorted whole blood, bulk RNA was sequenced, and the chains remained unpaired. Findings of the study overall: The study's VDJdb matching favored anti-spike CD8 responses and missed private and CD4 specificities.

There are a few counts of this clonotype. The antigen is not known. Individually, cDNA molecules had unique molecular identifiers attached to them. TCRdb called the 5' RACE reads again in MiXCR, with one record for every CDR3 protein. The sample lists tens of thousands of distinct CDR3 sequences; over 5% were seen once. With 2 bases clipped from V and 6 bases from J, the junction kept 5 bases outside the gene matches. The CDR3 is 14 amino acids. Germline CDR1 LGHDT, CDR2 YNNKEL (reference sequence). Sequenced here: whole blood, sampled at baseline. The chain recombines TRBV3-1 with TRBJ2-7; 9 positions match TRBD2. This sequence was found in an adult who was a healthcare worker with PCR-confirmed SARS-CoV-2 infection or an uninfected control (not recorded which). Written as DNA, the CDR3 is TGTGCCAGCAGCCAACCGGGACTAGCATCCGAGCAGTACTTC. Its translation is CASSQPGLASEQYF.